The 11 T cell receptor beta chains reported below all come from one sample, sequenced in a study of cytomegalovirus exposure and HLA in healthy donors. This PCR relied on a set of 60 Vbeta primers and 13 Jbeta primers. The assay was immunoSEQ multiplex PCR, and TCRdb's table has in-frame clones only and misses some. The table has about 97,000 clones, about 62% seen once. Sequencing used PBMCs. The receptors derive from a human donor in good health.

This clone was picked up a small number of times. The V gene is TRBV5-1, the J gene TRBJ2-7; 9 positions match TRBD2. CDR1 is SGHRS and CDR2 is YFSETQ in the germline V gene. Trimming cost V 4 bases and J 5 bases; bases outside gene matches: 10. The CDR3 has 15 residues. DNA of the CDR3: TGCGCCAGCAGCGCGCAAGCGGGAGGTGGAGACGAGCAGTACTTC. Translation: CASSAQAGGGDEQYF.

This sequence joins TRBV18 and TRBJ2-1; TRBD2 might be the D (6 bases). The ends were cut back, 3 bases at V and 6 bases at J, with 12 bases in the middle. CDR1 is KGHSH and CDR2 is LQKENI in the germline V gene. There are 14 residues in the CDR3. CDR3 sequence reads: CASSPYGGFNEQFF. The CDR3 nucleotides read TGTGCCAGCTCACCCTACGGGGGATTCAATGAGCAGTTCTTC.

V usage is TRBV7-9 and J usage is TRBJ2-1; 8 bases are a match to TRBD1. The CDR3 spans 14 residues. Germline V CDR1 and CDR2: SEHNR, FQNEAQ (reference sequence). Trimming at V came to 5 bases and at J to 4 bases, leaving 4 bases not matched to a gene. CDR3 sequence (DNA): TGTGCCAGCAGCCCACGGACAGGGTACAATGAGCAGTTCTTC. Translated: CASSPRTGYNEQFF.

The CDR3 DNA sequence: TGTGCCAGCAGCTTAGGACGGGGGACAGAATGGAATGAGCAGTTCTTC. It codes for CASSLGRGTEWNEQFF. The J gene is TRBJ2-1, the V gene TRBV11-2; TRBD1 is a possible D gene (7 bases). CDR3 length: 16 amino acids. V lost 1 base to trimming and J lost 7 bases, with 17 bases between them. Germline CDR1 is SGHAT and CDR2 is FQNNGV.

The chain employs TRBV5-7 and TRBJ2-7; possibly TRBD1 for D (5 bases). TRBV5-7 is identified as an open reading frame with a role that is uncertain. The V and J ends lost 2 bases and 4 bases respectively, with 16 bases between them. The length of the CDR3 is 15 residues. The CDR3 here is CASSFRQSVIYEQYF. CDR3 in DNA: TGTGCCAGCAGCTTTCGACAGAGCGTAATATACGAGCAGTACTTC.

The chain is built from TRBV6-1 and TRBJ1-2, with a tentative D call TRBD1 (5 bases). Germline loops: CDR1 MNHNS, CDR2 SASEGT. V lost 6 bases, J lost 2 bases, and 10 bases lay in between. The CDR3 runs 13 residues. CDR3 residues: CASSDSSNYGYTF. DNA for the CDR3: TGTGCCAGCAGCGACAGCTCGAACTATGGCTACACCTTC.

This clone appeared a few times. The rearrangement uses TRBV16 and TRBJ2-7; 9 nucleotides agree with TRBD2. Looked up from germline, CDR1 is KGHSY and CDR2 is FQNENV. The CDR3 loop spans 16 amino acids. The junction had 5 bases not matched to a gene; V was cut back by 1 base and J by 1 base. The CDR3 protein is CASSQYSGRGSYEQYF. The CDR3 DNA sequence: TGTGCCAGCAGCCAATATAGCGGGAGAGGATCCTACGAGCAGTACTTC.

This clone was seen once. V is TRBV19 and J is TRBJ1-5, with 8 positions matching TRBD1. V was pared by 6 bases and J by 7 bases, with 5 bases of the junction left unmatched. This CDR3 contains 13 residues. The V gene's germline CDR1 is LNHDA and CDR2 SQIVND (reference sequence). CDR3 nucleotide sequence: TGTGCCAGTAGGACAGGGGTCTTCCAGCCCCAGCATTTT. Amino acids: CASRTGVFQPQHF. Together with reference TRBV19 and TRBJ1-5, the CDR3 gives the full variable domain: DGGITQSPKYLFRKEGQNVTLSCEQNLNHDAMYWYRQDPGQGLRLIYYSQIVNDFQKGDIAEGYSVSREKKESFPLTVTSAQKNPTAFYLCASRTGVFQPQHFGDGTRLSIL.

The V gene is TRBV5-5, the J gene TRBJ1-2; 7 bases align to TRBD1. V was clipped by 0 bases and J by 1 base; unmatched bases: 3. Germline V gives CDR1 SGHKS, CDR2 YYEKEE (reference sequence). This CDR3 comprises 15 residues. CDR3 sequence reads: CASSLEGADNYGYTF. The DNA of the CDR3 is TGTGCCAGCAGCTTGGAGGGGGCCGATAACTATGGCTACACCTTC.

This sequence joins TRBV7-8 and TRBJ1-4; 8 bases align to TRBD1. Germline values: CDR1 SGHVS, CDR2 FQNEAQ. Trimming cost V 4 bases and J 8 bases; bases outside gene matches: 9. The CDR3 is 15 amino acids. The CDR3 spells CASSYRPGGNEKLFF. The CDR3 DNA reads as TGTGCCAGCAGCTATAGGCCAGGGGGCAACGAAAAACTGTTTTTT.

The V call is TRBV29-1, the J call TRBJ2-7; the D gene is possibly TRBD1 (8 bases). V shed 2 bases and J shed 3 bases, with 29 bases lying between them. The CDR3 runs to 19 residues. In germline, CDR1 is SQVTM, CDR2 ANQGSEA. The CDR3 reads CSVELAEQGGEPGGYEQYF. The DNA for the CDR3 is TGCAGCGTTGAACTCGCGGAACAGGGGGGCGAACCGGGGGGCTACGAGCAGTACTTC.